Each of the 5 T cell receptor beta chains below was sequenced from the same sample in a study of monozygotic twins with inflammatory bowel disease. Reanalyzing the 5' RACE reads, TCRdb keeps one entry per CDR3 protein, without DNA. This sample's table has about 210,000 distinct CDR3 sequences. Sequenced material: blood. The receptor source for this set is a human donor with ulcerative colitis or Crohn's disease, or a healthy co-twin of an affected twin (not recorded which).

The chain has TRBV25-1 and TRBJ2-7; TCRdb gives TRBD1 as the D gene, but with no DNA this cannot be confirmed. Germline V gene sequence: CDR1 MGHDK, CDR2 SYGVNS. The CDR3 totals 15 residues. CDR3 sequence reads: CASSESEARGYEQYF.

This chain links TRBV6-2 or TRBV6-3 with TRBJ2-1; TCRdb lists TRBD1, though no DNA is available to test this call. CDR3 length equals 17 residues. The germline gives CDR1 MNHEY, CDR2 SVGEGT. This chain's CDR3 is CASSYPLGTVGYNEQFF.

The V and J genes are TRBV11-2 and TRBJ2-2; TCRdb's D gene call, TRBD2, goes unchecked for lack of DNA. The germline CDR1 and CDR2 sequences are SGHAT and FQNNGV. This CDR3 spans 15 amino acids. This chain's CDR3 is CASSPLAQGIGELFF.

The chain carries TRBV4-1 and TRBJ1-3. Germline V gene data show CDR1 as MGHRA and CDR2 as YSYEKL. This CDR3 has 12 amino acids. CDR3: CASSQLGNTIYF.

The CDR3: CAISEVSSGVYNEQFF. The chain uses TRBV10-3 and TRBJ2-1; TCRdb's D call, TRBD2, is unchecked because there is no DNA. The CDR3 has 16 amino acids. The germline V gene has CDR1 ENHRY and CDR2 SYGVKD.